This T cell receptor (beta chain) derives from a study of shared clonotypes between healthy human individuals. Only in-frame clones appear in the TCRdb table, and some are missing; sequencing was by immunoSEQ multiplex PCR. The sample carries approximately 2.5 million clones, 85% to 95% recorded once. Each sample came from a Caucasian adult donor living in Nashville, Tennessee. J lost 5 bases, V lost 6 bases, and 6 bases had no gene match. Looked up from germline, CDR1 is LNHDA and CDR2 is SQIVND (reference sequence). This CDR3 is built from 14 residues. This clone was detected only once. The sequencing sample was made of naive CD4+ T cells sorted from blood. Subset denoted: CD45RA+ positively selected. The chain couples TRBV19 to TRBJ2-4; 8 positions match TRBD1. The sequence was obtained from a man between 18 and 35 years old in good health. The CDR3 DNA reads as TGTGCCAGTAGGCGGGGACAGGCAGAAAACATTCAGTACTTC. Translation: CASRRGQAENIQYF.